Below are 3 T cell receptor beta chains sequenced from a single sample in a study of blood T cell repertoires in COVID-19. The repertoire was sequenced with immunoSEQ multiplex PCR; TCRdb's copy has only in-frame clones and lacks some. The sample consists of around 200,000 clones, more than 70% of them appearing once. Sequenced input: PBMCs or T cells enriched from blood (not recorded which). Receptor source: a man aged 40-50 years who had recovered from COVID-19.

The chain links TRBV7-8 to TRBJ1-4; 7 nucleotides match TRBD1. The CDR3 loop spans 14 amino acids. The V and J ends lost 5 bases and 5 bases, in that order; junction bases with no gene match: 5. Germline CDR1 reads SGHVS; CDR2 reads FQNEAQ. The CDR3: CASSHRGLNEKLFF. The CDR3 DNA is TGTGCCAGCAGCCACAGGGGACTCAATGAAAAACTGTTTTTT.

For the CDR3, the DNA is TGCGCCAGCAGCTTTTGGGCGGGAAACGAAAAACTGTTTTTT. Protein sequence: CASSFWAGNEKLFF. The chain links TRBV5-1 to TRBJ1-4, with D unclear. The CDR3 is 14 residues long. CDR1 is SGHRS, CDR2 YFSETQ, per germline. V was trimmed by 2 bases and J by 8 bases, leaving 13 bases between them.

For this clone: At one of its ends the junction is not consistent with the germline gene, which may arise from a read error. The rearrangement joins TRBV10-1 to TRBJ2-3; D gene unclear. This CDR3 spans 12 amino acids. Germline V CDR1 and CDR2: WNHNN, SYGVQD (reference sequence). CDR3 sequence: CASSAGTDTQYF. Here the CDR3 DNA reads TGCGCCAGCAGCGCAGGCACTGATACGCAGTATTTT.